The clone carrying this T cell receptor beta chain was picked up many times. This sample was taken from a study of early T cells in non-severe SARS-CoV-2 infection. TCRdb processed the 5' RACE reads anew with MiXCR; each CDR3 protein has one entry. This table holds roughly 34,000 distinct CDR3 sequences, over 5% found once. The CDR3 is 16 amino acids. Per the germline V gene, CDR1 is SGHVS and CDR2 is FQNEAQ. Trimming took 6 bases from V and 6 from J, leaving 20 bases between them. The sequenced sample consisted of whole blood. This chain uses TRBV7-8 with TRBJ2-2; a weak D match, TRBD2 (7 bases). The sequence derives from an adult who was a healthcare worker with PCR-confirmed SARS-CoV-2 infection or an uninfected control (not recorded which). This CDR3 is CASRSSEGGRSGELFF. The DNA for the CDR3 is TGTGCCAGCAGATCTTCCGAGGGGGGGCGATCCGGGGAGCTGTTTTTT.